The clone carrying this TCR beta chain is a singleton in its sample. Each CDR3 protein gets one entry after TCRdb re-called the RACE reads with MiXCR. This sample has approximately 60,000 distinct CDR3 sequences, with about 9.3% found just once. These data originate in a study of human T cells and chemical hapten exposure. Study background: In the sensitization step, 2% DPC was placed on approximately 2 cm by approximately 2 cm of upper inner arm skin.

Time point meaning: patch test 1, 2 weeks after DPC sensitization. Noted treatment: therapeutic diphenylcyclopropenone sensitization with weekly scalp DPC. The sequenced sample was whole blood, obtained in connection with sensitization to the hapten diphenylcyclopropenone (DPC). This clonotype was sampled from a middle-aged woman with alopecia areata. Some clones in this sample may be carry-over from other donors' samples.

The CDR3 is CASSLVVGGPYTF. The CDR3 nucleotides read TGCGCCAGCAGCTTGGTCGTAGGGGGACCCTACACCTTC. This sequence joins TRBV5-1 and TRBJ1-2; TRBD1 might be the D (6 bases). CDR1 SGHRS and CDR2 YFSETQ come from the germline V gene. V shed 0 bases and J shed 10 bases, with 13 bases lying between them. CDR3 length equals 13 residues.